The entry that follows covers one T cell receptor (beta chain) sequence. At the DNA level, this CDR3 is encoded by other sequences in the same sample as well. These data are taken from a study of shared clonotypes between healthy human individuals. This CDR3 comprises 15 residues. J lost 5 bases, V lost 0 bases, and 5 bases had no gene match. The germline V gene encodes CDR1 SGDLS and CDR2 YYNGEE. Measured with immunoSEQ multiplex PCR; TCRdb has only the in-frame clones, and not every one. The top ten clones hold 1.2% to 1.5% of a sample with over a million clones, approximately 76% of them seen once.

The receptor comes from a man between 18 and 29 years old in good health. The specimen was memory CD4+ T cells sorted from blood. Described subset: CD45RA-negative fraction. The chain is built from TRBV9 and TRBJ2-1, with 7 bases that match TRBD2. The CDR3 DNA is TGTGCCAGCAGCGTAGGTCTAGCGGTTAACAATGAGCAGTTCTTC. Translating it yields CASSVGLAVNNEQFF.